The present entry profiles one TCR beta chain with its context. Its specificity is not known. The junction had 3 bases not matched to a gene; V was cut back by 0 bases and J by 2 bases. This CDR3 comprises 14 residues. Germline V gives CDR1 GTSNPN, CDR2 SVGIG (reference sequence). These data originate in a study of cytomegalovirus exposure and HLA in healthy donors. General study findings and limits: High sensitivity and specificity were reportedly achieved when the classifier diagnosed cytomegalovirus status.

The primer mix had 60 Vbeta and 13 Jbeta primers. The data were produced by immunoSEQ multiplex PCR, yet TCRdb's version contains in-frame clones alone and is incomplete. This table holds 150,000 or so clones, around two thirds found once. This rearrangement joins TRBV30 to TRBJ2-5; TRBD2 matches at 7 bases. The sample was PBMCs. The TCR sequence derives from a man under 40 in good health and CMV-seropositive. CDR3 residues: CAWSVGSGQETQYF. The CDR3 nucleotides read TGTGCCTGGAGTGTTGGTAGCGGGCAAGAGACCCAGTACTTC.